The 28 T cell receptor beta chains below all came from one sample that was sequenced in a study of blood T cell repertoires in COVID-19. Method: immunoSEQ multiplex PCR; TCRdb's copy keeps in-frame clones and lacks some. The sample yields around 250,000 clones, roughly 85% seen once. Sequencing was performed on peripheral blood. The receptors shown here come from a man aged 55 to 70 who had recovered from COVID-19.

The V gene is TRBV18, the J gene TRBJ2-1; 12 bases agree with TRBD2. This CDR3 is 15 amino acids long. Germline CDR1 reads KGHSH; CDR2 reads LQKENI. Germline trimming cut 2 bases from V and 5 bases from J; bases unmatched to any gene: 1. This CDR3 is CASSPGLAGNNEQFF. The DNA of the CDR3 is TGTGCCAGCTCACCAGGACTAGCGGGGAACAATGAGCAGTTCTTC.

This rearrangement joins TRBV9 to TRBJ2-7; 10 nucleotides line up with TRBD2. V shed 4 bases, J shed 0 bases, and the junction held 4 bases outside the gene matches. CDR1 and CDR2 (germline): SGDLS, YYNGEE. CDR3 length: 15 amino acids. The CDR3 loop reads CASSTAGGPSYEQYF. CDR3 in DNA: TGTGCCAGCAGCACAGCGGGGGGGCCCTCCTACGAGCAGTACTTC.

The chain is built from TRBV7-2 and TRBJ2-5; weak D call: TRBD2 (6 bases). Germline V gene lookup returns CDR1 SGHTA and CDR2 FQGNSA. The V end was cut by 2 bases, the J end by 2 bases, with 9 bases between. The CDR3 has 14 amino acids. CDR3 protein: CASSLSGRQETQYF. In DNA form, the CDR3 reads TGTGCCAGCAGCTTATCAGGGAGGCAAGAGACCCAGTACTTC.

This clone was counted a few times. The gene calls are TRBV14 and TRBJ2-3; D is perhaps TRBD2 (6 bases). There are 13 residues in the CDR3. With 4 bases removed from V and 7 bases from J, the gap between germline ends came to 12 bases. Germline V gene data show CDR1 as SGHDN and CDR2 as FVKESK. The CDR3 DNA reads TGTGCCAGCAGCCGGGACTTCGGGAATACGCAGTATTTT. It translates to CASSRDFGNTQYF.

The chain recombines TRBV30 with TRBJ2-1, with no clear D. This CDR3 region has 12 residues. V was pared by 3 bases and J by 10 bases, with 13 bases between. Germline lookup yields CDR1 GTSNPN and CDR2 SVGIG (reference sequence). The CDR3 sequence is CAWRPLGVEQFF. The CDR3 DNA is TGTGCCTGGAGGCCCCTCGGAGTGGAGCAGTTCTTC.

CDR3 in amino acids: CASSQSGESSYNEQFF. The CDR3 bases are TGTGCCAGCAGTCAAAGCGGGGAGAGCTCCTACAATGAGCAGTTCTTC. V and J are TRBV7-9 and TRBJ2-1, with 7 bases matching TRBD2. V trimming: 6 bases; J trimming: 0 bases; junction bases outside the gene matches: 8. CDR1 SEHNR and CDR2 FQNEAQ come from the germline V gene (reference sequence). This CDR3 region has 16 residues.

The chain combines TRBV27 with TRBJ1-5, with a possible D match to TRBD1 (5 bases). The CDR3 covers 15 residues. Deletions cut 8 bases from V and 0 bases from J, with 14 bases between. Germline CDR1 is MNHEY and CDR2 is SMNVEV (reference sequence). Here the CDR3 DNA reads TGTGCCAGCCGAAACAGGTTAACTAGCAATCAGCCCCAGCATTTT. This codes for CASRNRLTSNQPQHF.

The chain is built from TRBV7-9 and TRBJ2-1, with D possibly matching TRBD2 (6 bases). The CDR3 sequence is 18 residues long. Germline V lookup: CDR1 SEHNR, CDR2 FQNEAQ (reference sequence). V lost 4 bases to trimming and J lost 3 bases, with 22 bases between them. This CDR3 reads CASSYNGGANPYYNEQFF. In nucleotides, the CDR3 is TGTGCCAGCAGCTACAACGGGGGAGCTAACCCATACTACAATGAGCAGTTCTTC.

This clone was observed a handful of times. V is TRBV19 and J is TRBJ1-2; 10 bases align to TRBD1. CDR1 is LNHDA and CDR2 is SQIVND in the germline V gene (reference sequence). The V and J ends lost 10 bases and 7 bases, in that order; junction bases with no gene match: 15. The CDR3 has 15 residues. In DNA form, the CDR3 reads TGTGCCACCGAGAGGGACAGGGGAAGTTCAGGTGGCTACACCTTC. The encoded protein is CATERDRGSSGGYTF. Supplemented by reference TRBV19 and TRBJ1-2, the full variable domain reads DGGITQSPKYLFRKEGQNVTLSCEQNLNHDAMYWYRQDPGQGLRLIYYSQIVNDFQKGDIAEGYSVSREKKESFPLTVTSAQKNPTAFYLCATERDRGSSGGYTFGSGTRLTVV.

The chain couples TRBV30 to TRBJ1-1; 7 bases are a match to TRBD1. The CDR3 consists of 12 residues. The trim removed 3 bases at V and 4 bases at J, leaving 2 bases unmatched. Germline CDR1 is GTSNPN and CDR2 is SVGIG (reference sequence). The CDR3 nucleotides are TGTGCCTGGAGGGGACAGTTCACTGAAGCTTTCTTT. This translates into CAWRGQFTEAFF.

The V and J genes are TRBV29-1 and TRBJ1-2; 8 bases agree with TRBD1. In germline, CDR1 is SQVTM, CDR2 ANQGSEA. V was clipped by 1 base and J by 3 bases; unmatched bases: 1. The CDR3 loop spans 13 amino acids. CDR3 in amino acids: CSVEGDRYYGYTF. CDR3 nucleotide sequence: TGCAGCGTTGAAGGGGACAGGTACTATGGCTACACCTTC.

The chain links TRBV29-1 to TRBJ1-2; TRBD1 matches 8 bases. This CDR3 is 12 amino acids long. J lost 12 bases, V lost 4 bases, and 10 bases had no gene match. The germline V gene has CDR1 SQVTM and CDR2 ANQGSEA. The CDR3 coding sequence is TGCAGCGTTGGTTATCCCCAGGGGGCTAACACCTTC. Translation gives CSVGYPQGANTF.

V and J are TRBV11-2 and TRBJ2-3, with D perhaps TRBD1 (6 bases). The CDR3 spans 17 residues. Per germline, CDR1 SGHAT and CDR2 FQNNGV. Trimming removed 5 bases from V and 5 bases from J, with 23 bases in between. CDR3 coding DNA: TGTGCCAGCAGCCCGGCCACCAGGGGACGACCACAAGATACGCAGTATTTT. This sequence encodes CASSPATRGRPQDTQYF.

V and J are TRBV19 and TRBJ1-1; D ambiguous. The CDR3 is made up of 13 amino acids. CDR1 and CDR2 (germline): LNHDA, SQIVND (reference sequence). V was pared by 6 bases and J by 6 bases, with 14 bases between. The CDR3 is CASRNRGSAEAFF. In nucleotides, the CDR3 is TGTGCCAGTAGGAATCGGGGTTCCGCTGAAGCTTTCTTT. The whole variable domain, remainder taken from reference TRBV19 and TRBJ1-1, is DGGITQSPKYLFRKEGQNVTLSCEQNLNHDAMYWYRQDPGQGLRLIYYSQIVNDFQKGDIAEGYSVSREKKESFPLTVTSAQKNPTAFYLCASRNRGSAEAFFGQGTRLTVV.

This clone was counted only a few times. The chain joins TRBV6-5 to TRBJ2-2; TRBD1 might be the D (6 bases). Between the trimmed V and J ends, which lost 11 bases and 7 bases, there was a span of 17 bases. CDR1 is MNHEY, CDR2 SVGAGI, per germline. There are 13 residues in the CDR3. CDR3 amino acids: CASTQGIGGELFF. For the CDR3, the DNA is TGTGCCTCTACACAGGGAATCGGCGGGGAGCTGTTTTTT.

The gene calls are TRBV3-1 (or the pseudogene TRBV3-2) and TRBJ2-3; no reliable D call. V was trimmed by 0 bases and J by 2 bases, leaving 15 bases between them. Germline V gene lookup returns CDR1 LGHDT and CDR2 YNNKEL (reference sequence). The CDR3 is 17 amino acids. In DNA, the CDR3 is TGTGCCAGCAGCCAAGATCCACTTTGGTTCGACACAGATACGCAGTATTTT. It is translated as CASSQDPLWFDTDTQYF.

This clone was observed once. The CDR3 DNA reads TGCGCCAGCAGCCAAGACGTCAGGACTAGCGGGACTTATGAGCAGTTCTTC. Translated: CASSQDVRTSGTYEQFF. The chain links TRBV4-1 to TRBJ2-1; the match to TRBD2 covers 12 bases. CDR1 is MGHRA and CDR2 is YSYEKL in the germline V gene. Germline trimming cut 0 bases from V and 8 bases from J; bases unmatched to any gene: 8. This CDR3 has 17 residues.

This chain joins TRBV19 and TRBJ2-3; 11 nucleotides agree with TRBD2. The germline gives CDR1 LNHDA, CDR2 SQIVND (reference sequence). Trimming took 5 bases from V and 6 from J; bases not matched to a gene: 4. The CDR3 contains 14 residues. The CDR3 DNA follows: TGTGCCAGTAGTTTGGGACTAGCGGCCGATACGCAGTATTTT. Its protein product is CASSLGLAADTQYF.

This chain links TRBV4-1 with TRBJ1-5; 9 nucleotides line up with TRBD1. Per the germline V gene, CDR1 is MGHRA and CDR2 is YSYEKL. The CDR3 is made up of 15 amino acids. Unmatched junction bases numbered 1, after V lost 0 bases and J lost 4 bases. The CDR3 nucleotides read TGCGCCAGCAGCCAAGATGGACAGGGGAATCAGCCCCAGCATTTT. Translating it yields CASSQDGQGNQPQHF.

The chain is built from TRBV18 and TRBJ1-2; D uncertain. The CDR3 covers 14 residues. Trimming removed 0 bases at V and 4 bases at J, with 9 bases between. Germline CDR1 and CDR2: KGHSH and LQKENI. Written as DNA, the CDR3 is TGTGCCAGCTCACCACCGGAAAGGAGCTATGGCTACACCTTC. Residues: CASSPPERSYGYTF.

Concerning this clone: Distinct nucleotide sequences in the sample also encode this CDR3. The V gene is TRBV18, the J gene TRBJ2-5; no definite D call. The CDR3 loop spans 14 amino acids. V was cut by 0 bases and J by 4 bases, with 9 bases left in between. Germline loops: CDR1 KGHSH, CDR2 LQKENI. Written as DNA, the CDR3 is TGTGCCAGCTCACCACCGGTGGGCAGAGAGACCCAGTACTTC. Its translation: CASSPPVGRETQYF.

The chain links TRBV6-5 to TRBJ1-2; D is possibly TRBD1 (5 bases). V was trimmed by 4 bases and J by 1 base, leaving 10 bases between them. The V gene's germline CDR1 is MNHEY and CDR2 SVGAGI. This CDR3 comprises 14 residues. The CDR3 coding sequence is TGTGCCAGCAGTTCGGTGACAGATAACTATGGCTACACCTTC. Amino acid sequence: CASSSVTDNYGYTF.

The V call is TRBV5-1, the J call TRBJ2-5; TRBD2 matches at 8 bases. V gave up 4 bases and J gave up 4 bases; unmatched junction bases: 15. CDR3 size: 17 residues. The germline V gene encodes CDR1 SGHRS and CDR2 YFSETQ. The CDR3 region is CASSPLLAGLKGETQYF. In DNA, the CDR3 is TGCGCCAGCAGCCCTCTTTTAGCGGGGCTAAAGGGAGAGACCCAGTACTTC. The variable domain in full, completed from reference TRBV5-1 and TRBJ2-5, reads KAGVTQTPRYLIKTRGQQVTLSCSPISGHRSVSWYQQTPGQGLQFLFEYFSETQRNKGNFPGRFSGRQFSNSRSEMNVSTLELGDSALYLCASSPLLAGLKGETQYFGPGTRLLVL.

This clone turned up a few times. V is TRBV7-9 and J is TRBJ2-1; 10 bases match TRBD2. V shed 5 bases, J shed 8 bases, and the junction held 6 bases outside the gene matches. Germline CDR1 and CDR2: SEHNR and FQNEAQ (reference sequence). The CDR3 spans 14 residues. CDR3 nucleotide sequence: TGTGCCAGCAGCCAAGGGACTAGCGTCGATGAGCAGTTCTTC. It specifies CASSQGTSVDEQFF.

J is TRBJ2-3 and V is TRBV6-6; 8 bases match TRBD1. In germline, CDR1 is MNHNY, CDR2 SVGAGI (reference sequence). The V and J ends lost 5 bases and 0 bases, in that order; junction bases with no gene match: 10. The CDR3 spans 17 residues. CDR3 DNA: TGTGCCAGCAGTCGCGGGACAGGATCCGCTAGCACAGATACGCAGTATTTT. It translates to CASSRGTGSASTDTQYF.

A single count supports this clone. The chain combines TRBV5-1 with TRBJ2-7, with D possibly matching TRBD2 (7 bases). Per germline, CDR1 SGHRS and CDR2 YFSETQ. The ends were cut back, 4 bases at V and 3 bases at J, with 14 bases in the middle. CDR3 length: 14 residues. CDR3 region: CASSLGGQIYEQYF. In DNA, the CDR3 is TGCGCCAGCAGCCTGGGGGGGCAGATCTACGAGCAGTACTTC. The full variable domain, in which reference TRBV5-1 and TRBJ2-7 provide the parts outside the CDR3, is KAGVTQTPRYLIKTRGQQVTLSCSPISGHRSVSWYQQTPGQGLQFLFEYFSETQRNKGNFPGRFSGRQFSNSRSEMNVSTLELGDSALYLCASSLGGQIYEQYFGPGTRLTVT.

Here the CDR3 DNA reads TGTGCCAGCTCACCGAGACAGGGACCGTCTGGCTACACCTTC. This translates into CASSPRQGPSGYTF. The J gene is TRBJ1-2, the V gene TRBV18, with 7 bases fitting TRBD1. Germline CDR1 reads KGHSH; CDR2 reads LQKENI. This CDR3 has 14 residues. V was clipped by 3 bases and J by 7 bases; unmatched bases: 8. The whole variable domain, remainder taken from reference TRBV18 and TRBJ1-2, is NAGVMQNPRHLVRRRGQEARLRCSPMKGHSHVYWYRQLPEEGLKFMVYLQKENIIDESGMPKERFSAEFPKEGPSILRIQQVVRGDSAAYFCASSPRQGPSGYTFGSGTRLTVV.

The chain has TRBV7-2 and TRBJ1-3; the D gene is possibly TRBD1 (5 bases). Deletions cut 0 bases from V and 0 bases from J, with 9 bases between. CDR3 length: 16 amino acids. Germline-derived CDR1 and CDR2 are SGHTA and FQGNSA. The chain's CDR3 is CASSLAGPSSGNTIYF. CDR3 bases: TGTGCCAGCAGCTTAGCGGGGCCAAGCTCTGGAAACACCATATATTTT.